The 18 T cell receptor beta chains below were found in one sample sequenced in a study of blood T cell repertoires in COVID-19. Data came from immunoSEQ multiplex PCR; TCRdb stores just in-frame clones and leaves some out. In the table there are some 290,000 clones, around 90% of which are singletons. Sequencing input: peripheral blood. The receptors originated from a woman in her twenties or thirties with COVID-19, enrolled during active disease.

The chain links TRBV7-8 to TRBJ2-1; 8 nucleotides align to TRBD2. The CDR3 consists of 21 residues. V lost 5 bases and J lost 0; bases outside the gene matches: 21. CDR1 and CDR2 from the germline V gene are SGHVS and FQNEAQ. CDR3 sequence (DNA): TGTGCCAGCAGCCCTGCCACCCGACTAATTAGCGGGGACAACTCCTACAATGAGCAGTTCTTC. This translates into CASSPATRLISGDNSYNEQFF.

The chain recombines TRBV6-5 with TRBJ2-5; 9 nucleotides line up with TRBD2. The CDR3 consists of 13 residues. In germline, CDR1 is MNHEY, CDR2 SVGAGI. V lost 8 bases to trimming and J lost 4 bases; unmatched junction nucleotides: 5. This chain's CDR3 is CASGASGVETQYF. As DNA, the CDR3 is TGTGCCAGCGGGGCTAGCGGGGTAGAGACCCAGTACTTC.

This chain links TRBV19 with TRBJ1-1; 7 positions match TRBD1. Germline V CDR1 and CDR2: LNHDA, SQIVND (reference sequence). After removal of 5 bases from V and 5 bases from J, the junction contained 11 bases not matched to a gene. The CDR3 contains 15 residues. CDR3 amino acids: CASSDRQGRGTEAFF. DNA of the CDR3: TGTGCCAGTAGTGATCGACAGGGAAGGGGGACTGAAGCTTTCTTT.

The chain is built from TRBV30 and TRBJ1-1, with 7 bases aligning to TRBD1. V trimming: 6 bases; J trimming: 1 base; junction bases outside the gene matches: 11. Looked up from germline, CDR1 is GTSNPN and CDR2 is SVGIG (reference sequence). This CDR3 has 15 amino acids. The CDR3 region is CACCEGAEGNTEAFF. CDR3 sequence (DNA): TGTGCCTGTTGTGAGGGGGCGGAGGGGAACACTGAAGCTTTCTTT.

This clone was seen a single time. The chain is built from TRBV9 and TRBJ2-7; TRBD1 matches at 8 bases. This CDR3 is built from 15 residues. With 3 bases clipped from V and 2 bases from J, the junction kept 7 bases outside the gene matches. Germline V lookup: CDR1 SGDLS, CDR2 YYNGEE. The CDR3 region is CASSARTGMTYEQYF. The CDR3 coding sequence is TGTGCCAGCAGCGCCCGGACAGGGATGACCTACGAGCAGTACTTC.

CDR3 region: CASSLEAGGYNEQFF. The DNA of the CDR3 is TGTGCCAGCAGCTTAGAGGCAGGGGGCTACAATGAGCAGTTCTTC. The rearrangement links TRBV7-9 to TRBJ2-1; 7 nucleotides agree with TRBD1. This CDR3 comprises 15 residues. V shed 1 base and J 3 bases; nucleotides not matched to a gene: 3. Germline values: CDR1 SEHNR, CDR2 FQNEAQ (reference sequence).

The V call is TRBV19, the J call TRBJ2-1; TRBD1 agrees at 10 bases. V shed 5 bases and J 12 bases; nucleotides not matched to a gene: 16. The germline CDR1 and CDR2 sequences are LNHDA and SQIVND (reference sequence). This CDR3 region has 16 residues. The CDR3 bases are TGTGCCAGTAGTTTGCCGGACAGGGGGACACTAGGACGGCAGTTCTTC. This sequence encodes CASSLPDRGTLGRQFF.

This clone occurred a few times. This same CDR3 is encoded by further DNA sequences in the sample. The chain carries TRBV18 and TRBJ1-1, with a tentative D call TRBD1 (5 bases). CDR1 is KGHSH, CDR2 LQKENI, per germline. This CDR3 has 13 amino acids. The ends were cut back, 3 bases at V and 1 base at J, with 6 bases in the middle. The CDR3 loop reads CASSPQGNTEAFF. CDR3 coding DNA: TGTGCCAGCTCACCTCAGGGGAACACTGAAGCTTTCTTT.

A single count supports this clone. The J gene is TRBJ2-3, the V gene TRBV10-1; D ambiguous. The CDR3 is 14 amino acids. The V gene lost 3 bases and the J gene lost 2 bases, with 9 bases spanning the gap. From germline, CDR1 is WNHNN and CDR2 SYGVQD (reference sequence). For the CDR3, the DNA is TGCGCCAGCAGTGATGTGGGCTTCACAGATACGCAGTATTTT. Translation gives CASSDVGFTDTQYF.

This chain connects TRBV5-1 to TRBJ2-3, with a possible D match to TRBD1 (5 bases). CDR3 size: 13 residues. Trimming removed 3 bases at V and 6 bases at J, with 11 bases between. Germline CDR1 and CDR2: SGHRS and YFSETQ. This chain's CDR3 is CASSSQDPDTQYF. CDR3 sequence (DNA): TGCGCCAGCAGCTCACAGGACCCGGATACGCAGTATTTT.

The rearrangement joins TRBV23-1 to TRBJ2-2; D may be TRBD1 (6 bases). TRBV23-1 is an ORF, and what it does is uncertain. V lost 0 bases and J 1 base, leaving 9 bases between the germline ends. CDR3 length equals 16 residues. The CDR3 is CASSQSARGNTGELFF. The CDR3, as DNA: TGCGCCAGCAGTCAATCGGCCAGGGGGAACACCGGGGAGCTGTTTTTT.

This chain uses TRBV19 with TRBJ1-5; D call uncertain. The V gene's germline CDR1 is LNHDA and CDR2 SQIVND (reference sequence). This CDR3 has 13 residues. Trimming shortened V by 3 bases and J by 9 bases, and 12 bases separated the two germline ends. Here the CDR3 DNA reads TGTGCCAGTAGTATGAGGGTGTCAACGCCCCAGCATTTT. Encoded protein: CASSMRVSTPQHF.

This chain links TRBV10-3 with TRBJ2-7; the match to TRBD1 covers 7 bases. This CDR3 contains 15 residues. The V gene end was trimmed by 3 bases and the J gene end by 0 bases; junction bases not matched to a gene: 5. CDR1 ENHRY and CDR2 SYGVKD come from the germline V gene. DNA for the CDR3: TGTGCCATCAGTGACAGGGGGAATCGCTCCTACGAGCAGTACTTC. Its translation: CAISDRGNRSYEQYF.

Regarding this clone: The sample holds other DNA sequences that translate to the same CDR3. The chain couples TRBV5-4 to TRBJ2-7, with 8 bases matching TRBD2. This CDR3 contains 16 residues. CDR1 is SGHNT and CDR2 is YYREEE in the germline V gene (reference sequence). Trimming removed 3 bases from V and 1 base from J; junction bases left unmatched: 9. The DNA for the CDR3 is TGTGCCAGCAGCTGGACCAGCGGGAGAGGGTCCTACGAGCAGTACTTC. Its protein is CASSWTSGRGSYEQYF.

Here the CDR3 reads CASSSWQSGANVLTF. The DNA for the CDR3 is TGTGCCAGCAGTTCGTGGCAGTCTGGGGCCAACGTCCTGACTTTC. The J gene is TRBJ2-6, the V gene TRBV27; D uncertain. In germline, CDR1 is MNHEY, CDR2 SMNVEV (reference sequence). The CDR3 contains 15 residues. V lost 4 bases and J 1 base, leaving 8 bases between the germline ends.

The rearrangement uses TRBV29-1 and TRBJ2-7; D ambiguous. In germline, CDR1 is SQVTM, CDR2 ANQGSEA. The CDR3 has 12 amino acids. V shed 3 bases and J shed 1 base, with 7 bases lying between them. CDR3 nucleotides: TGCAGCGTTGAGGGCATTTCCTACGAGCAGTACTTC. Its protein product is CSVEGISYEQYF.

The gene calls are TRBV5-4 and TRBJ2-2; TRBD1 matches 7 bases. The CDR3 runs 15 residues. Germline loops: CDR1 SGHNT, CDR2 YYREEE (reference sequence). The J segment lost 2 bases and the V segment lost 5 bases, leaving 6 bases of the junction unmatched. The CDR3 DNA reads as TGTGCCAGCAGACCTGGACAGGACAACACCGGGGAGCTGTTTTTT. It yields the protein CASRPGQDNTGELFF.

The CDR3 DNA is TGTGCCAGCAGCCTAAAAGCGGGAAGACCTGGACTAGCGAACTACAATGAGCAGTTCTTC. This codes for CASSLKAGRPGLANYNEQFF. The chain combines TRBV3-1 (or the pseudogene TRBV3-2) with TRBJ2-1; TRBD2 matches at 9 bases. Trimming removed 4 bases from V and 3 bases from J; junction bases left unmatched: 19. The CDR3 contains 20 residues. CDR1 is LGHDT, CDR2 YNNKEL, per germline (reference sequence).